The clone carrying this T cell receptor (beta chain) came up once. This CDR3 comprises 14 residues. V lost 5 bases to trimming and J lost 2 bases, with 13 bases between them. Germline values: CDR1 SGHTA, CDR2 FQGNSA. The method was immunoSEQ multiplex PCR; TCRdb's version includes in-frame clones alone and lacks a portion of them. The data show roughly 92,000 clones, roughly 91% seen once. The sample comes from a study of control samples from healthy donors and cancer patients. Sequenced material: blood. This TCR derives from an older woman in good health. This chain joins TRBV7-2 and TRBJ2-7; unclear D gene. CDR3 sequence reads: CASSPYFRAYEQYF. The CDR3 region has the DNA TGTGCCAGCAGCCCCTACTTCCGGGCCTACGAGCAGTACTTC.